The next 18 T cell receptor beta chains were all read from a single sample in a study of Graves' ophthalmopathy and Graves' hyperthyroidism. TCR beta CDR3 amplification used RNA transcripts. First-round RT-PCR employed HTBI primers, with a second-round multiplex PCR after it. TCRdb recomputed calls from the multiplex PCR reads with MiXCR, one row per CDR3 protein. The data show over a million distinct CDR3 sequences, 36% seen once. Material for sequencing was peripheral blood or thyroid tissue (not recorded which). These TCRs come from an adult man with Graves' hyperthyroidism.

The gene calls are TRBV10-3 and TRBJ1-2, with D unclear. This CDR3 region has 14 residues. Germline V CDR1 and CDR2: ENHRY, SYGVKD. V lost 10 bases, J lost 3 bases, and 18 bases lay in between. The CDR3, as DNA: TGTGCCACCAGCGGTCGGACGTCGTACTATGGCTACACCTTC. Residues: CATSGRTSYYGYTF.

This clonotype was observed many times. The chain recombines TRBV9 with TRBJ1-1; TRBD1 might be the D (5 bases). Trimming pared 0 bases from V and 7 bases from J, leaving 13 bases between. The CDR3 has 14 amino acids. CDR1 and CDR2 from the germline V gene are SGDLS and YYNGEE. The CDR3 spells CASSVGGGTSEAFF. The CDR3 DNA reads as TGTGCCAGCAGCGTAGGCGGGGGAACAAGTGAAGCTTTCTTT.

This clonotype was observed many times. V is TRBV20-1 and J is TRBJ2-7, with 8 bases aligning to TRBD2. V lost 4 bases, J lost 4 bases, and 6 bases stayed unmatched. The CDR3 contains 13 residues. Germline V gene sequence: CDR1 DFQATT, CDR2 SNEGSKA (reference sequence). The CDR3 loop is CSAKSSGGYEQYF. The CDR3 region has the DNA TGCAGTGCTAAATCCAGCGGGGGTTACGAGCAGTACTTC.

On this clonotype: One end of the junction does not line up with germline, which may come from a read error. This CDR3 is CAGSLRRRDYQETQYF. CDR3 sequence (DNA): TGTGCCGGCAGCTTAAGAAGACGGGACTACCAAGAGACCCAGTACTTC. The genes are TRBV7-9 and TRBJ2-5; D is possibly TRBD2 (6 bases). This CDR3 spans 16 amino acids. CDR1 is SEHNR and CDR2 is FQNEAQ in the germline V gene (reference sequence).

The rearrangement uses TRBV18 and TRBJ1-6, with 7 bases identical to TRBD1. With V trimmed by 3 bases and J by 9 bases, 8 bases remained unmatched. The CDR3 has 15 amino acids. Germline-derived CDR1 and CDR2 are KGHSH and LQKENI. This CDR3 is CASSPSTGRSSPLHF. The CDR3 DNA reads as TGTGCCAGCTCACCTTCGACAGGGAGGTCTTCACCCCTCCACTTT.

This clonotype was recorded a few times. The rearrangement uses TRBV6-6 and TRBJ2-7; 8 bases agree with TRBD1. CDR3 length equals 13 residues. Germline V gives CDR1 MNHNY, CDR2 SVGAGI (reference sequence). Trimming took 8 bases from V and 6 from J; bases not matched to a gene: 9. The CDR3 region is CASGETGVPEQYF. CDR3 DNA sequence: TGTGCCAGCGGTGAGACAGGGGTCCCCGAGCAGTACTTC.

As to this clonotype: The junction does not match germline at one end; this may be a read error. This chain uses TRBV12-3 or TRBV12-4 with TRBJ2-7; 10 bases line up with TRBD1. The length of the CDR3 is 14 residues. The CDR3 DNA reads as TGTGCCAGCAGAATCTCGGGACAGGGGTACGAGCAGCACTTC. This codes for CASRISGQGYEQHF.

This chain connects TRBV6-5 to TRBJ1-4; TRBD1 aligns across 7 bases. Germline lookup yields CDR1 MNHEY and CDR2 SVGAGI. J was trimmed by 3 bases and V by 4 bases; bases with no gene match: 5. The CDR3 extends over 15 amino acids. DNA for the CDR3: TGTGCCAGCAGTTTAGGGGGCGCGCCTAATGAAAAACTGTTTTTT. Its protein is CASSLGGAPNEKLFF.

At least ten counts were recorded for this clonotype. The CDR3 DNA sequence: TGCAGTGCTAGGGAGACAGGGTCGGTAGCTTCCTATGGCTACACCTTC. This gives the protein CSARETGSVASYGYTF. The V and J genes are TRBV20-1 and TRBJ1-2, with 7 bases lining up with TRBD1. The CDR3 length is 16 residues. CDR1 and CDR2 from the germline V gene are DFQATT and SNEGSKA (reference sequence). V gave up 3 bases and J gave up 4 bases; unmatched junction bases: 14.

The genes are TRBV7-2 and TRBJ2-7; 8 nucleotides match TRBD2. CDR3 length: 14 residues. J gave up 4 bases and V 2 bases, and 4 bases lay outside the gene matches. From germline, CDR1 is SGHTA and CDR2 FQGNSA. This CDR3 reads CASSLKAGVYEQYF. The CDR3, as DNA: TGTGCCAGCAGCTTAAAAGCGGGGGTGTACGAGCAGTACTTC.

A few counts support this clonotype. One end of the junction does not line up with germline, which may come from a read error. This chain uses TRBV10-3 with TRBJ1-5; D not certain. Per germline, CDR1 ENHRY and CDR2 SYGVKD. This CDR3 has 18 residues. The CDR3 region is CASSDCQKSKNSNQPQHF. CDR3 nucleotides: TGTGCCAGCAGTGACTGCCAGAAATCAAAAAATAGCAATCAGCCCCAGCATTTT.

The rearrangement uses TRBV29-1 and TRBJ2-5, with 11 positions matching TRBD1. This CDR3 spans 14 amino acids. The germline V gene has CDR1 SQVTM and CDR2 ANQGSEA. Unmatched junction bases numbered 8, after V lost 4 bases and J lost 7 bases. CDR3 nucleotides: TGCAGCGTTGTTTCGGTTGGACAGGGGGCGACCCAGTACTTC. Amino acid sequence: CSVVSVGQGATQYF.

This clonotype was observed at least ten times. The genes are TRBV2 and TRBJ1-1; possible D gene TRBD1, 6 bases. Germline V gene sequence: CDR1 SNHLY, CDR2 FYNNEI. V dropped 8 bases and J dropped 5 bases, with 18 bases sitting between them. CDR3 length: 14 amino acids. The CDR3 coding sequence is TGTGCCAGCGCTAGTCGGGGGGCTCTAACTGAAGCTTTCTTT. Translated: CASASRGALTEAFF.

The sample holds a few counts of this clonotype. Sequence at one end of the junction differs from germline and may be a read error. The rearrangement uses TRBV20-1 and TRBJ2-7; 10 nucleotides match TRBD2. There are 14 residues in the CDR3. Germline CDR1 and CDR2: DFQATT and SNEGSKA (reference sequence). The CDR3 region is CSALLAGVPYERYF. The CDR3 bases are TGCAGTGCTCTGCTAGCGGGAGTCCCCTACGAGCGGTACTTC.

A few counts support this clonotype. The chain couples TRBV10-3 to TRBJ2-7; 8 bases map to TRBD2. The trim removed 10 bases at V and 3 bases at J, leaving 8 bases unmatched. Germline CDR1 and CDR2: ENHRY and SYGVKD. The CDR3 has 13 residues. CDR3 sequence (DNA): TGTGCCACCAATCGGGGGGGCTTCTACGAGCAGTACTTC. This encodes CATNRGGFYEQYF.

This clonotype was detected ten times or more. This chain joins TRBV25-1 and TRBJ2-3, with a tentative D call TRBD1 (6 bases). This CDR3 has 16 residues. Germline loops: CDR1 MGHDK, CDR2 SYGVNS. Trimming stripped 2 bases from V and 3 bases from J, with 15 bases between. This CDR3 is CASSERQDLATDTQYF. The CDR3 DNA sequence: TGTGCCAGCAGTGAACGACAGGACCTAGCTACAGATACGCAGTATTTT. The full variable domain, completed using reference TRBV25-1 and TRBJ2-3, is EADIYQTPRYLVIGTGKKITLECSQTMGHDKMYWYQQDPGMELHLIHYSYGVNSTEKGDLSSESTVSRIRTEHFPLTLESARPSHTSQYLCASSERQDLATDTQYFGPGTRLTVL.

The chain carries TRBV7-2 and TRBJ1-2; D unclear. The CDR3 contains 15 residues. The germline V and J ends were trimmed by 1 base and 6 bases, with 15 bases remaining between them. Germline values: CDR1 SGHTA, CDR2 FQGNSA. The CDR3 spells CASSLGAALVDGYTF. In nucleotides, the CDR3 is TGTGCCAGCAGCTTAGGGGCAGCTCTGGTGGATGGCTACACCTTC.

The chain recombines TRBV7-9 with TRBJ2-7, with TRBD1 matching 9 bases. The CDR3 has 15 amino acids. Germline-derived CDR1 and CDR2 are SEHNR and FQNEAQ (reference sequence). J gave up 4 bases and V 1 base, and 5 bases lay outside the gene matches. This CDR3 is CASSLGWDRAYEQYF. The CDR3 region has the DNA TGTGCCAGCAGCTTAGGTTGGGACAGGGCATACGAGCAGTACTTC.